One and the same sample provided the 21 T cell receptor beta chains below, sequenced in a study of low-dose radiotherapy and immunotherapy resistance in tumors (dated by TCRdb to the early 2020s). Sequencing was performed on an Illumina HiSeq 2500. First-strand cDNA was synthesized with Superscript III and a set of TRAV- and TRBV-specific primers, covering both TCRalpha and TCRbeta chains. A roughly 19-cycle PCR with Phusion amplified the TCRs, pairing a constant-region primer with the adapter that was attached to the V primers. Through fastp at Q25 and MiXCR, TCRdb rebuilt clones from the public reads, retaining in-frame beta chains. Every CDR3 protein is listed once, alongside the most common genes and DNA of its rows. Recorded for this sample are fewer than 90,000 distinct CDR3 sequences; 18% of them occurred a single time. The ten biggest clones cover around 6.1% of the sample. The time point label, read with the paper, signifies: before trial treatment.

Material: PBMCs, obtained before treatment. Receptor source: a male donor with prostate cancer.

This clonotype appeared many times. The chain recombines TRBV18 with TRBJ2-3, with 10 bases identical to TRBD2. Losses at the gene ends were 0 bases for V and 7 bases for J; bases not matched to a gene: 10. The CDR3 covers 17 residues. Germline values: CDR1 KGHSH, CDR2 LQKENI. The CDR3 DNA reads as TGTGCCAGCTCACCACCGTCGAGCGGGGGGGCTAAGAATACGCAGTATTTT. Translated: CASSPPSSGGAKNTQYF.

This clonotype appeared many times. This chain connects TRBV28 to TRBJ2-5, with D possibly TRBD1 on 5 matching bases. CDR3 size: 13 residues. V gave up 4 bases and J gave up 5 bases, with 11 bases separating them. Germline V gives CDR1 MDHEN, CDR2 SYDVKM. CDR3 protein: CASSSRVGETQYF. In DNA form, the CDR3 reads TGTGCCAGCAGTTCCAGGGTCGGGGAGACCCAGTACTTC.

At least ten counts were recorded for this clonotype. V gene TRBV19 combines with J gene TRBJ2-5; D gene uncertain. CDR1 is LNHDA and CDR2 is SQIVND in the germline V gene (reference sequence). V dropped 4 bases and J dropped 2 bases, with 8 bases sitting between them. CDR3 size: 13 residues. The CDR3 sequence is CASSSDQQETQYF. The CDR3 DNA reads TGTGCCAGTAGTAGTGACCAGCAAGAGACCCAGTACTTC.

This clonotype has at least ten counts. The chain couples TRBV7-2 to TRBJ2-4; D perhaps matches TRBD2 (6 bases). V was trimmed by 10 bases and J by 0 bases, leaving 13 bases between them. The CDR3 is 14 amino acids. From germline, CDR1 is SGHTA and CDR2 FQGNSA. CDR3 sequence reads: CATGGVGAKNIQYF. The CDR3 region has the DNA TGTGCCACCGGGGGTGTGGGAGCCAAAAACATTCAGTACTTC.

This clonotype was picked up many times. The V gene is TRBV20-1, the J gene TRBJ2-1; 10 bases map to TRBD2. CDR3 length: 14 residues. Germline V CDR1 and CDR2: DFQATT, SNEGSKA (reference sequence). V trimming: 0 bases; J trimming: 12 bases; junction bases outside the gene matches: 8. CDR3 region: CSAREPSGGPGQFF. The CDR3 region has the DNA TGCAGTGCTAGAGAACCTAGCGGGGGCCCCGGGCAGTTCTTC.

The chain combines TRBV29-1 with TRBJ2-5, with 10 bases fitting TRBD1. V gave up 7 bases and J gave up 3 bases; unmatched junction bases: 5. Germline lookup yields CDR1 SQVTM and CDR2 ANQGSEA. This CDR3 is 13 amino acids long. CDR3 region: CSAQGQGKETQYF. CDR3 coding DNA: TGCAGCGCACAGGGACAGGGGAAAGAGACCCAGTACTTC.

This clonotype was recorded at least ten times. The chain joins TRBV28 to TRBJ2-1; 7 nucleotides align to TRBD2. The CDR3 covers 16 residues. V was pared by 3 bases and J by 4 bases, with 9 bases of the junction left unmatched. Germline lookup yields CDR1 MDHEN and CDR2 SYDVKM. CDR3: CASSLSLAPLYNEQFF. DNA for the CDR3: TGTGCCAGCAGTTTGTCACTAGCGCCGTTATACAATGAGCAGTTCTTC.

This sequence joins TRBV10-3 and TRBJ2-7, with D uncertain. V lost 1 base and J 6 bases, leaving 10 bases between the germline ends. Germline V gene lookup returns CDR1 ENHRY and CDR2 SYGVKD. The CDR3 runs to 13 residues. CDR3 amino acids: CAISELSDSEQYF. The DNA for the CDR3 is TGTGCCATCAGTGAGTTATCTGACTCCGAGCAGTACTTC.

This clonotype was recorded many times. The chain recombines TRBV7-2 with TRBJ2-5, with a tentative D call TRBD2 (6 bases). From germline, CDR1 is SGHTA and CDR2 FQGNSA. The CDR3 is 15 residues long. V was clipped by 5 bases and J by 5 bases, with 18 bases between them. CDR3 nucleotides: TGTGCCAGCAGCCAAAGGGAGGTTAAATCGGAGACCCAGTACTTC. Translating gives CASSQREVKSETQYF.

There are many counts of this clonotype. The CDR3 bases are TGCAGTGCTAGAGATCCACGACAAGCCACAGATACGCAGTATTTT. It encodes CSARDPRQATDTQYF. The chain couples TRBV20-1 to TRBJ2-3; D uncertain. The CDR3 runs to 15 residues. Germline CDR1 and CDR2: DFQATT and SNEGSKA (reference sequence). Trimming shortened V by 0 bases and J by 2 bases, and 12 bases separated the two germline ends.

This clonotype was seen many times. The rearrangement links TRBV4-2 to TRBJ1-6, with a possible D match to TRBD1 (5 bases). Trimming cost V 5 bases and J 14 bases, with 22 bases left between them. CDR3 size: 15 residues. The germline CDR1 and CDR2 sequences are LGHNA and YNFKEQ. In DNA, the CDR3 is TGTGCCAGCAGCTCGACAGCAGGGCCAAAGCTAACCCTCCACTTT. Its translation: CASSSTAGPKLTLHF.

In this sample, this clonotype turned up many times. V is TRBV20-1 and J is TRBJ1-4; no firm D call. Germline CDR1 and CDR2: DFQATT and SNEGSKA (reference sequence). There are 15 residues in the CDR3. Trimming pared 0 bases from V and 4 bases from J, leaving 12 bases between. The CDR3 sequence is CSARELTESNEKLFF. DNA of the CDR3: TGCAGTGCTAGAGAGTTAACAGAAAGTAATGAAAAACTGTTTTTT.

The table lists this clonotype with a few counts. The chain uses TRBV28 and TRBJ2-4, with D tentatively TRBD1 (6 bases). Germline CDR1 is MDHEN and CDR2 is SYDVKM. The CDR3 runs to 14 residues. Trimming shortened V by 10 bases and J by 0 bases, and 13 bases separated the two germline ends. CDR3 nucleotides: TGTGCCACAGAGGAAGGGGGAGCCAAAAACATTCAGTACTTC. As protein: CATEEGGAKNIQYF. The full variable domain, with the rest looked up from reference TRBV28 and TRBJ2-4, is DVKVTQSSRYLVKRTGEKVFLECVQDMDHENMFWYRQDPGLGLRLIYFSYDVKMKEKGDIPEGYSVSREKKERFSLILESASTNQTSMYLCATEEGGAKNIQYFGAGTRLSVL.

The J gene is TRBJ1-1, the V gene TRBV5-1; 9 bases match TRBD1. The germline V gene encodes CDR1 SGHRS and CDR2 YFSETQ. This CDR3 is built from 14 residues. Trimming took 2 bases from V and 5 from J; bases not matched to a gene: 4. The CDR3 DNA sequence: TGCGCCAGCAGCTTACAGGGGGCTTGGACTGAAGCTTTCTTT. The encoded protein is CASSLQGAWTEAFF.

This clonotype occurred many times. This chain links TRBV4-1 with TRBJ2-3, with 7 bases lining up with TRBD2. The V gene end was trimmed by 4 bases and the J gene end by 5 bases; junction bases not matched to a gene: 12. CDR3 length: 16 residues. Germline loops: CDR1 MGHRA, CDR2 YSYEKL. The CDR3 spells CASSPGRGGGRDTQYF. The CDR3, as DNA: TGCGCCAGCAGCCCCGGTCGGGGCGGGGGTAGAGATACGCAGTATTTT.

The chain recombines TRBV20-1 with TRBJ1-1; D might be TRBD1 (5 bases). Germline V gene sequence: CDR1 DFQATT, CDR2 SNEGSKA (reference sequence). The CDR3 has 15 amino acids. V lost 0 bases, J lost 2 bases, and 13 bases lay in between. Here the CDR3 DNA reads TGCAGTGCTAGAGATCCGAGACAGAGAAACACTGAAGCTTTCTTT. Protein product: CSARDPRQRNTEAFF.

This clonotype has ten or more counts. CDR3 amino acids: CATSLGMNVAGYNEQFF. The CDR3 region has the DNA TGTGCCACCAGCTTAGGGATGAATGTGGCGGGATACAATGAGCAGTTCTTC. V usage is TRBV15 and J usage is TRBJ2-1; maybe TRBD2 (6 bases). The CDR3 length is 17 residues. Trimming left V 5 bases short and J 4 bases short, with 21 bases between. Germline CDR1 reads LNHNV; CDR2 reads YYDKDF (reference sequence).

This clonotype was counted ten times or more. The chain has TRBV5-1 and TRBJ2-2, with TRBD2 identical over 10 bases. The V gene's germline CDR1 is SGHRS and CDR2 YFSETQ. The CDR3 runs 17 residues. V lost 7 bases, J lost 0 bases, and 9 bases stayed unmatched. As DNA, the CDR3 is TGCGCCAGCGGACCCGGGACTAGCGCCGCGAACACCGGGGAGCTGTTTTTT. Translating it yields CASGPGTSAANTGELFF.

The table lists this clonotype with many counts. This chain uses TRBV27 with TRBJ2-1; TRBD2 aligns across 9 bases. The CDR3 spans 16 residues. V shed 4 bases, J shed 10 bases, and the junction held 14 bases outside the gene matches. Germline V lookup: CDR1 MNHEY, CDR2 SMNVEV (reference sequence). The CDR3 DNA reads TGTGCCAGCAGTTCACTCCCGACTAGCGGAGAGGGGGAGCAGTTCTTC. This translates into CASSSLPTSGEGEQFF.

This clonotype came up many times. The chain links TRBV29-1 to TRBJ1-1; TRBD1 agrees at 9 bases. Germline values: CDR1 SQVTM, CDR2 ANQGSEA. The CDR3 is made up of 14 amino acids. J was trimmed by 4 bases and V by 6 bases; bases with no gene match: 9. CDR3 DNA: TGCAGCGTGGGGGGGACAGGGTATAGCACTGAAGCTTTCTTT. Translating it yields CSVGGTGYSTEAFF.

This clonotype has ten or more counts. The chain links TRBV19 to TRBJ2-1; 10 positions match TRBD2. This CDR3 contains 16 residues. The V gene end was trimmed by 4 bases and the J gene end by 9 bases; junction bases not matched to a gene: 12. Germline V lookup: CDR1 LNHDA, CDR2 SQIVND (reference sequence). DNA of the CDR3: TGTGCCAGTAGTACCTCCCAAGCGGGAGGGTCGCGTGAGCAGTTCTTC. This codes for CASSTSQAGGSREQFF.